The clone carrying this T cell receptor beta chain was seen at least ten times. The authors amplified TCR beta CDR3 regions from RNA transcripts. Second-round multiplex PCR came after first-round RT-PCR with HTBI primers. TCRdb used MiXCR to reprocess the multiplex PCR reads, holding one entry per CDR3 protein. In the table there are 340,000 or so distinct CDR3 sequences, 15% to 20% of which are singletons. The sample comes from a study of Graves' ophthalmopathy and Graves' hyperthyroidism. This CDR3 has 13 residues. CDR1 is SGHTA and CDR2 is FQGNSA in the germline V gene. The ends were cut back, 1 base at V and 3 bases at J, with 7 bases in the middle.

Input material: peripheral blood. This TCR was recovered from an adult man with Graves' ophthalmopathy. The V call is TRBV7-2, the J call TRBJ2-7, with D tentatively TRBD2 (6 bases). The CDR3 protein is CASSLGRVYEQYF. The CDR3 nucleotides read TGTGCCAGCAGCTTAGGGAGGGTCTACGAGCAGTACTTC.